The entry that follows covers one T cell receptor (beta chain) sequence. This clonotype was seen repeatedly, ten times or more. No cognate antigen has been identified for it. No much larger clone is present one base from it, and per-base qualities are unavailable. Every donor in the study was a healthy Caucasian. Three pairs of female monozygotic twins, all aged 18 to 29 years, made up the twin cohort. Positive isolation kits from Invitrogen were used to isolate CD4+ and CD8+ T cell populations. Library prep was done by 5' RACE. The instrument given in TCRdb is Illumina HiSeq 2000. Template switching added a universal primer binding site, and the final cDNA carried a unique molecular identifier that allowed TCR cDNA molecules to be counted accurately. Specific primers in the conserved constant-segment region were used to synthesize first-strand cDNA for TCR alpha and beta chains. Each cDNA library was double barcoded, with a SMART-Mk sample barcode plus Illumina barcodes, to control for contamination. TruSeq adapter sequences and Illumina sample barcodes were added in two successive PCR steps. The TCR alpha and beta cDNA libraries were sequenced on the Illumina HiSeq platform using custom primers. The authors' analysis ran thus. MiGEC was used to process raw reads and extract unique molecular identifiers, and MiXCR was used to find CDR3 positions. Recombination models were inferred per individual with the repgenHMM and IGoR tools using an EM algorithm. Shared clonotype analysis was performed with the tcR package in R, normalizing sharing by the product of cloneset sizes. Out-of-frame nonproductive sequences were analyzed to study raw recombination free of thymic and clonal selection effects. The raw public data were reprocessed by TCRdb itself: fastp quality trimming at Q25, MiXCR clonotype calling, in-frame beta chains only. Each entry merges the rows of one CDR3 protein and shows their most common DNA and genes. Here the V and J calls rest on TCRdb's processing, not on the authors' analysis. Counted in this sample were roughly 240,000 distinct CDR3 sequences; about 7.5% of them appeared once. The ten largest clonotypes hold around 5% of the sample.

The data stem from a study of identical twins (dated by TCRdb to about 2016). Some background on the complete study: To test whether fetal clonotypes persist, this study deep-sequenced TCR alpha and beta repertoires from monozygotic twins, from unrelated adults of various ages, and from cord blood. To rule out contamination, replicate twin experiments were performed at different times with different library preparation protocols. Study-wide conclusions, independent of this receptor: Compared with coincidental sharing between unrelated individuals, out-of-frame TCR alpha sequences shared between twins had an excess of sequences with low generation probability. Out-of-frame TCR alpha sharing in monozygotic twins was systematically underestimated by recombination models, whereas sharing between unrelated individuals was in agreement with the recombination models. Conclusions relied on cross-sectional statistical analysis, since the same donors could not be followed over many years. In beta out-of-frame sequences, excess twin sharing was weaker, because having fewer shared sequences lowered the signal-to-noise ratio. Abundant cord blood beta clonotypes had fewer insertions, young adult naive repertoires showed a similar but weaker trend, and memory repertoires showed no such trend. Zero-insertion analyses could be partly confounded by invariant T cells such as MAIT and iNKT, though diverse VJ usage argued against such confounding for most clonotypes.

Based on the germline V gene, the CDR1 and CDR2 sequences are SQVTM and ANQGSEA. The CDR3 contains 14 residues, cysteine and phenylalanine counted. CDR3 DNA only is kept here, 42 bases in frame from base 1. V is reduced by 3 bases and J by 0 bases, leaving a spacing of 9 bases between them. Separately, the same data were catalogued under a study of yellow fever vaccine responses in identical twins. According to the second study: The T cell response to vaccination in identical twins was reported by the authors to appear partly convergent and partly personalized. In identical twins, the study followed T cell clones that responded to the vaccine with precision.

The TCR originated in a young woman in good health. The sequenced sample was CD8+ T cells sorted from blood. This chain joins TRBV29-1 to TRBJ1-3, with the D gene not clear enough to name. CDR3 reads: CSVELEYSGNTIYF. The DNA sequence follows: TGCAGCGTTGAGCTGGAGTACTCTGGAAACACCATATATTTT.